The rows below give T cell receptor beta chains drawn from one sample of a study of shared clonotypes between healthy human individuals. Using immunoSEQ multiplex PCR, the repertoire was profiled, and TCRdb retains in-frame clones only, with some absent. The sample has 2 million to 3 million clones, over 85% seen once; the top ten hold 0.35% to 0.45%. The sequenced material came from naive CD4+ T cells from PBMCs. These receptors were obtained from a man aged 18 to 29 in good health. Some clones in this sample may be carry-over from other donors' samples. The CDR3 runs from the conserved cysteine through the conserved F or W. A D gene is named only where the DNA matches it firmly. The listing skips clone size in some rows; elsewhere it reads once, few, many or a size class.

V	size	D	J	CDR3	DNA
TRBV7-9	NA	NA	TRBJ1-2	CASSRIQGLNYGYTF	TGTGCCAGCAGCCGAATACAGGGTTTAAACTATGGCTACACCTTC
TRBV2	NA	TRBD1	TRBJ1-4	CASSGIVQGNEKLFF	TGTGCCAGCAGTGGTATCGTACAGGGGAATGAAAAACTGTTTTTT
TRBV4-2	NA	TRBD2	TRBJ2-4	CASSQVWRESVLAKNIQYF	TGTGCCAGCAGCCAAGTGTGGCGGGAGTCTGTATTGGCCAAAAACATTCAGTACTTC
TRBV18	once	NA	TRBJ2-5	CASSPNPRETQYF	TGTGCCAGCTCACCCAATCCGAGGGAGACCCAGTACTTC
TRBV30	once	TRBD2	TRBJ2-3	CAWNSLAGNTDTQYF	TGTGCCTGGAATTCCCTAGCGGGGAACACAGATACGCAGTATTTT
TRBV7-2	NA	NA	TRBJ1-4	CASSLSGSAEKLFF	TGTGCCAGCAGCTTATCCGGGTCAGCTGAAAAACTGTTTTTT
TRBV7-9	NA	NA	TRBJ2-6	CASSLLRSGANVLTF	TGTGCCAGCAGCTTATTACGCTCTGGGGCCAACGTCCTGACTTTC
TRBV6-1	NA	TRBD1	TRBJ1-4	CASNPGQGNEKLFF	TGTGCCAGCAATCCGGGACAGGGAAATGAAAAACTGTTTTTT
TRBV6-5	once	NA	TRBJ2-7	CASSSNGRGYEQYF	TGTGCCAGCAGTTCAAACGGACGGGGCTACGAGCAGTACTTC
TRBV7-9	NA	TRBD1	TRBJ2-7	CASSLVPGTGAGALYEQYF	TGTGCCAGCAGCTTAGTTCCGGGGACAGGGGCGGGGGCCCTCTACGAGCAGTACTTC
TRBV28	NA	NA	TRBJ1-3	CASRGGPGDGQLGNTIYF	TGTGCCAGCAGGGGGGGCCCGGGGGACGGGCAACTCGGAAACACCATATATTTT
TRBV28	NA	TRBD1	TRBJ2-7	CASKGQGAREQYF	TGTGCCAGCAAAGGGCAGGGGGCGCGTGAGCAGTACTTC
TRBV15	NA	NA	TRBJ1-2	CATSRDPREAGKAYTF	TGTGCCACCAGCAGAGATCCTCGGGAAGCCGGGAAGGCCTACACCTTC
TRBV7-2	once	NA	TRBJ2-6	CASSLIGGGVSGANVLTF	TGTGCCAGCAGCCTAATCGGAGGGGGCGTCTCTGGGGCCAACGTCCTGACTTTC
TRBV7-3	NA	TRBD1	TRBJ2-4	CASSLVGTGGKNIQYF	TGTGCCAGCAGCTTAGTTGGGACAGGGGGCAAAAACATTCAGTACTTC
TRBV4-3	NA	NA	TRBJ1-2	CASSQGGRNYGYTF	TGCGCCAGCAGCCAAGGTGGGAGGAACTATGGCTACACCTTC
TRBV4-2	NA	NA	TRBJ2-6	CASSEHQGGISGANVLTF	TGTGCCAGCAGCGAACATCAGGGCGGAATATCTGGGGCCAACGTCCTGACTTTC
TRBV5-1	NA	NA	TRBJ2-3	CASSWTTQGRDTQYF	TGCGCCAGCAGCTGGACAACCCAGGGGCGAGATACGCAGTATTTT
TRBV9	NA	NA	TRBJ1-2	CARPGTFPYGYTF	TGTGCCAGGCCCGGGACGTTTCCCTATGGCTACACCTTC